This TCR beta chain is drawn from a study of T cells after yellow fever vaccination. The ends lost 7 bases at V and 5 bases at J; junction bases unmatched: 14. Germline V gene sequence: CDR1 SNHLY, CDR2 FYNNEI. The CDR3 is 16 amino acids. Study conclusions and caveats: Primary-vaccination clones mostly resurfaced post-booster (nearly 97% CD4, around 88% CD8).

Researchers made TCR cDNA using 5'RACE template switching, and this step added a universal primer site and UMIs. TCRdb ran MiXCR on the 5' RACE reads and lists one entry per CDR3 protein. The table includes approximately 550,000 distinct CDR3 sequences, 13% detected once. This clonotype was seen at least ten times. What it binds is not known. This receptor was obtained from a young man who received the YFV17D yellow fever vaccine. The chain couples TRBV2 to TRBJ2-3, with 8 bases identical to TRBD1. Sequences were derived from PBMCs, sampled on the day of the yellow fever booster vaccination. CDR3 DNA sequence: TGTGCCAGCAAACGGCTACTTGGGACAGGAGGAGATACGCAGTATTTT. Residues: CASKRLLGTGGDTQYF.